The TCR beta chain under discussion was sequenced for a study of STAT3 mutations in large granular lymphocyte leukemia. Study-wide results and caveats: In T-cell large granular lymphocyte leukemia, about half of patients showed multiple immunodominant subclonotypes.

Repertoires were generated with immunoSEQ multiplex PCR, while TCRdb's copy carries only in-frame clones and drops some. The data contain approximately 25,000 clones, over 90% of them singletons. The CDR3 has 12 amino acids. V gave up 10 bases and J gave up 4 bases; unmatched junction bases: 6. Germline V gene sequence: CDR1 MDHEN, CDR2 SYDVKM. Notes on this clone: Its antigen is not identified.

The J gene is TRBJ1-1, the V gene TRBV28, with TRBD1 matching 7 bases. This TCR was recovered from a man aged 35 to 55 with T-cell large granular lymphocyte leukemia. Some clones in this sample may be carry-over from other donors' samples. The sample comprised peripheral blood mononuclear cells. As DNA, the CDR3 is TGTGCCACACAGGGGCCAATCACTGAAGCTTTCTTT. This encodes CATQGPITEAFF.